The entry below gives a single T cell receptor beta chain sequence along with its context. Its antigen is undetermined. This sample stems from a study of T cell responses to AZD1222 COVID-19 vaccine. General study points: Donors were chiefly white British, with a greater number of females, and clonal diversity was perhaps underestimated. Baseline antibody screening turned up just a handful of seropositive AZD1222 recipients.

Timing groups of about 4 and about 12 weeks for second doses were pooled. Assay used: immunoSEQ multiplex PCR; TCRdb lists only in-frame clones, some missing. This sample has under 130,000 clones, with 70% to 90% found just once. This TCR came from an adult who received the AZD1222 COVID-19 vaccine. The sample in question was peripheral blood, obtained 28 days after the second AZD1222 dose.

CDR3 region: CASSLAVAGDLYEQYF. In DNA, the CDR3 is TGCGCCAGCAGCTTGGCCGTAGCGGGAGACCTCTACGAGCAGTACTTC. V is TRBV5-1 and J is TRBJ2-7; 9 bases match TRBD2. This CDR3 is built from 16 residues. V shed 0 bases, J shed 3 bases, and the junction held 7 bases outside the gene matches. Looked up from germline, CDR1 is SGHRS and CDR2 is YFSETQ.